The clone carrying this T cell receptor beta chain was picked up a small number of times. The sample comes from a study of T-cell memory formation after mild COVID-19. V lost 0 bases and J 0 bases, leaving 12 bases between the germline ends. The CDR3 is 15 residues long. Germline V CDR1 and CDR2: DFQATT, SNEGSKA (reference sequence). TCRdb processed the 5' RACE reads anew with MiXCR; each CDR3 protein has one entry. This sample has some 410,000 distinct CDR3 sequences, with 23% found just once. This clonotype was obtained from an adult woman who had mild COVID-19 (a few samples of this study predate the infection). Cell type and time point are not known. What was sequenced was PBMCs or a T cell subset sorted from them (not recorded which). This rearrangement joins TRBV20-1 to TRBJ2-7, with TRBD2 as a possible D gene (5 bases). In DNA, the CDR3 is TGCAGTGCTAGAGATCAGCGGCGAGGCTCCTACGAGCAGTACTTC. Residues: CSARDQRRGSYEQYF.